The T cell receptor (beta chain) under discussion was sequenced for a study of chemoradiotherapy in HPV16-positive cancers. As for the study in general: A couple of HPV16-positive patients' cells yielded candidate HPV-specific clones and common motifs. Findings and caveats of the study: The functional HPV-specific definition rests on just a couple of HPV16-positive patients.

On this clone: Its antigen is not identified.

The repertoire was sequenced with immunoSEQ multiplex PCR; TCRdb's copy has only in-frame clones and lacks some. The repertoire consists of around 30,000 clones, with around 92% occurring once and the leading ten covering approximately 3.7%. The ends were cut back, 7 bases at V and 2 bases at J, with 20 bases in the middle. This CDR3 contains 16 residues. CDR1 and CDR2 from the germline V gene are LGHNA and YNFKEQ. The TCR comes from a human donor with HPV-associated anogenital cancer. Material: blood, obtained from a patient who underwent chemoradiotherapy. The chain has TRBV4-2 and TRBJ2-5; D may be TRBD2 (6 bases). The CDR3 spells CASTPLLTSLQETQYF. The CDR3, as DNA: TGTGCCAGCACCCCTCTATTGACTAGTCTACAAGAGACCCAGTACTTC.